The TCR beta chain described here comes from a study of T cell repertoires in cytomegalovirus infection. About the study: Public TCR beta signatures indicated both CMV infection and matching HLA type. Study results and caveats: Based on cumulative public TCR beta family frequency, carriers of CMV plus the relevant HLA were identified. HLA-C-restricted CMV clonotypes gave the most frequent clonotype in two of eight donors.

TCRdb ran MiXCR on the reads and lists one entry per CDR3 protein. The sample consists of a few hundred thousand distinct CDR3 sequences, around a tenth of them appearing once. The CDR3 contains 14 residues. The V end lost 4 bases, the J end lost 7 bases, and 11 bases lay between the germline ends. Germline CDR1 is SGHTA and CDR2 is FQGTGA. Ten or more counts support this clonotype. The antigen is not known. The sample taken for sequencing was PBMCs. The chain couples TRBV7-3 to TRBJ1-6, with D perhaps matching TRBD1 (5 bases). The sequence derives from a human donor in good health (CMV status not recorded). Some clones in this sample may be carry-over from other donors' samples. The CDR3 region is CASSSGRYNSPLHF. CDR3 nucleotides: TGTGCCAGCAGCTCGGGACGGTACAATTCACCCCTCCACTTT.